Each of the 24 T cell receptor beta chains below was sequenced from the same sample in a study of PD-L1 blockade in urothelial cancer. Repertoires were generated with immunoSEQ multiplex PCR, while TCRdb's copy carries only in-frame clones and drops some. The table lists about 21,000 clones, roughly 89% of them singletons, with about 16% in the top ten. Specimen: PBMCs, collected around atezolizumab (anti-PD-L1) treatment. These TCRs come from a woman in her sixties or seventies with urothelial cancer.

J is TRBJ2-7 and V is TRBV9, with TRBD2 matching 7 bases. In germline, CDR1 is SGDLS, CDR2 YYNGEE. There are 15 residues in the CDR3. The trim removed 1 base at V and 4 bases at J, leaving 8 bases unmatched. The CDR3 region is CASSVTPSGDYEQYF. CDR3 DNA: TGTGCCAGCAGCGTAACCCCCAGCGGGGATTACGAGCAGTACTTC.

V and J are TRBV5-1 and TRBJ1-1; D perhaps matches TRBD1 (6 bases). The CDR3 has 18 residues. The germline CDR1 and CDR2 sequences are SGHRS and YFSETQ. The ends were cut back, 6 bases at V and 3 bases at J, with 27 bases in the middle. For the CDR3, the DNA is TGCGCCAGCACCTCCAGAGTCGGGACACTCCCCGGATACACTGAAGCTTTCTTT. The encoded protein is CASTSRVGTLPGYTEAFF.

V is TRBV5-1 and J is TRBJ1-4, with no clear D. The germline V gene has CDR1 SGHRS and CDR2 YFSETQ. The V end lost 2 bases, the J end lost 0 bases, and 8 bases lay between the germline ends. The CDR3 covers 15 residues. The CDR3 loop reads CASSFGTATNEKLFF. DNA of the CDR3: TGCGCCAGCAGCTTTGGAACAGCAACTAATGAAAAACTGTTTTTT.

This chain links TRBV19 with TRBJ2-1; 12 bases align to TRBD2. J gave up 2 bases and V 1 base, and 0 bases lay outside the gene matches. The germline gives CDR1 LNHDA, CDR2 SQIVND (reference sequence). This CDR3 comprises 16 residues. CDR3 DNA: TGTGCCAGTAGTATAGGGACTAGCGGGACCTACAATGAGCAGTTCTTC. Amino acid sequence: CASSIGTSGTYNEQFF. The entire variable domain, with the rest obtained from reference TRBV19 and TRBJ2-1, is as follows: DGGITQSPKYLFRKEGQNVTLSCEQNLNHDAMYWYRQDPGQGLRLIYYSQIVNDFQKGDIAEGYSVSREKKESFPLTVTSAQKNPTAFYLCASSIGTSGTYNEQFFGPGTRLTVL.

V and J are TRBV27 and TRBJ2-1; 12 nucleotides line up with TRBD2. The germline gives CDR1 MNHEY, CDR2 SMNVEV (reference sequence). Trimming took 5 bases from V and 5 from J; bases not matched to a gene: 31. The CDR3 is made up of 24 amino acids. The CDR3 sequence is CASSPKKTSGSSWERNRPDNEQFF. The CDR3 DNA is TGTGCCAGCAGTCCGAAGAAGACTAGCGGGAGCTCCTGGGAAAGGAACCGCCCCGACAATGAGCAGTTCTTC.

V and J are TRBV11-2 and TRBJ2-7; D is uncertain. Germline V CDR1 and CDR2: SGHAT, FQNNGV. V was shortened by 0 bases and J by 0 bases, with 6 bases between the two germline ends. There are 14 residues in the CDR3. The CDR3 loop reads CASSLDRGSYEQYF. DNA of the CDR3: TGTGCCAGCAGCTTAGATCGCGGCTCCTACGAGCAGTACTTC.

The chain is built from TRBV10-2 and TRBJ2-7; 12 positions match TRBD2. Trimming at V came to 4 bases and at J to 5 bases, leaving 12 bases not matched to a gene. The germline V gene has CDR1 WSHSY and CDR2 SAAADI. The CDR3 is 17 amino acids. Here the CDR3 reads CASSGGGPSGRAHEQYF. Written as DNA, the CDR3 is TGCGCCAGCAGTGGCGGGGGGCCTAGCGGGAGGGCCCACGAGCAGTACTTC.

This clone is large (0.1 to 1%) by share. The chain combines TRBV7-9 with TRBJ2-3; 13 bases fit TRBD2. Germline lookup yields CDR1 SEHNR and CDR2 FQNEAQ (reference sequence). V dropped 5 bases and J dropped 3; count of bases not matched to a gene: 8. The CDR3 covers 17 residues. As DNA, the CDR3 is TGTGCCAGCAGCCCTGGACTAGCGGGAGCCCGGACAGATACGCAGTATTTT. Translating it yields CASSPGLAGARTDTQYF.

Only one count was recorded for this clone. The CDR3 sequence: CASSLGLATQETQYF. CDR3 nucleotide sequence: TGTGCCAGCAGCCTCGGACTAGCGACTCAAGAGACCCAGTACTTC. The V call is TRBV7-9, the J call TRBJ2-5; 9 nucleotides line up with TRBD2. This CDR3 is 15 amino acids long. Germline V gives CDR1 SEHNR, CDR2 FQNEAQ (reference sequence). The junction had 6 bases not matched to a gene; V was cut back by 5 bases and J by 2 bases.

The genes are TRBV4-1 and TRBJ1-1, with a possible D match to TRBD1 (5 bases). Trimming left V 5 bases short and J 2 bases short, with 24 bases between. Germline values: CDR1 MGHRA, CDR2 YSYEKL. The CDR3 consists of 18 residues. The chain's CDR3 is CASSKPGGNVGPNTEAFF. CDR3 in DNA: TGCGCCAGCAGCAAGCCGGGGGGGAATGTGGGGCCTAACACTGAAGCTTTCTTT.

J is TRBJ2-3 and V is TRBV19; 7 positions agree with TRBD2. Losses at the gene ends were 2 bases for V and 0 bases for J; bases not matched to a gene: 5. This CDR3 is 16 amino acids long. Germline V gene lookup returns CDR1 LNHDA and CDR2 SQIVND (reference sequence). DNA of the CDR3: TGTGCCAGTAGTATATCTAGCGGATCTAGCACAGATACGCAGTATTTT. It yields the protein CASSISSGSSTDTQYF.

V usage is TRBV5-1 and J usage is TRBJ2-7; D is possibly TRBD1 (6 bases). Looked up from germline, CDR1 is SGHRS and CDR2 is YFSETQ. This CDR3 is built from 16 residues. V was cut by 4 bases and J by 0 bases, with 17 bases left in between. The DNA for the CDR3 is TGCGCCAGCAGCAGACTGACAGGTCAAAGCTCCTACGAGCAGTACTTC. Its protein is CASSRLTGQSSYEQYF.

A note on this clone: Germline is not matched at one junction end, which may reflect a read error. This CDR3 is CAGSNRGRVLEQYF. The CDR3 DNA sequence: TGTGCCGGCAGCAACAGGGGGCGAGTTCTGGAGCAGTACTTC. The chain carries TRBV6-5 and TRBJ2-7; 9 bases match TRBD1. CDR3 length: 14 residues. Germline values: CDR1 MNHEY, CDR2 SVGAGI.

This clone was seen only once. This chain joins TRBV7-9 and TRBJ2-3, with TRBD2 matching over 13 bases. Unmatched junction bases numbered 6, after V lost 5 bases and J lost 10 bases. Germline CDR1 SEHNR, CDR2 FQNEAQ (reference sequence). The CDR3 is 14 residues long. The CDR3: CASSGLAGVPSQYF. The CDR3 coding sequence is TGTGCCAGCAGCGGACTAGCGGGAGTTCCCTCGCAGTATTTT.

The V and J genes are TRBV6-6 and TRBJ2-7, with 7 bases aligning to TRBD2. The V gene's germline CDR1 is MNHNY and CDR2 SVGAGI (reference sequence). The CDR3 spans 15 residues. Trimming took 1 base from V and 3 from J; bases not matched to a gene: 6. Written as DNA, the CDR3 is TGTGCCAGCAGTTACTTACCCGGGGGGAACTACGAGCAGTACTTC. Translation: CASSYLPGGNYEQYF.

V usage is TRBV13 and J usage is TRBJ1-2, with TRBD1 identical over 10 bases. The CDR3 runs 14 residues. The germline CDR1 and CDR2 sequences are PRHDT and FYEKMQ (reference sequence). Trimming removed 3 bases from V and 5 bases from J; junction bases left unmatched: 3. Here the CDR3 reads CASSFGTGAYGYTF. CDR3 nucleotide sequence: TGTGCCAGCAGCTTTGGGACAGGGGCGTATGGCTACACCTTC.

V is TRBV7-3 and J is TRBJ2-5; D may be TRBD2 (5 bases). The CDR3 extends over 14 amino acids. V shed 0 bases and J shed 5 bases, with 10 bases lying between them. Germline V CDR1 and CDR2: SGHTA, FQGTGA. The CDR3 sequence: CASSLTMGDETQYF. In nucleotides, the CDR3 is TGTGCCAGCAGCTTAACGATGGGAGATGAGACCCAGTACTTC.

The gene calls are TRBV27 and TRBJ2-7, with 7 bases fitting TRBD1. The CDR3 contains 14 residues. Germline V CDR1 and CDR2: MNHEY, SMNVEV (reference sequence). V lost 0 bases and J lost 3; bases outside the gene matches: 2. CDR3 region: CASSLSTGNYEQYF. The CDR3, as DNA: TGTGCCAGCAGTTTATCGACAGGGAACTACGAGCAGTACTTC.

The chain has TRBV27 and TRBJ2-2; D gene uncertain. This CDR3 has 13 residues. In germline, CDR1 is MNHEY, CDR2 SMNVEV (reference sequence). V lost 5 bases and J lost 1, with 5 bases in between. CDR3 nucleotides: TGTGCCAGCAGTAGACTGAACACCGGGGAGCTGTTTTTT. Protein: CASSRLNTGELFF.

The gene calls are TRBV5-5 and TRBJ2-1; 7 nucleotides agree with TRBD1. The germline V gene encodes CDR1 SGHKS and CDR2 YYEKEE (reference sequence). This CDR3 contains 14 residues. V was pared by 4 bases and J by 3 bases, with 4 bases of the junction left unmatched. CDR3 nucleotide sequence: TGTGCCAGCAGCCCCTGGGACAGCTACAATGAGCAGTTCTTC. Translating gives CASSPWDSYNEQFF.

The CDR3 DNA sequence: TGTGCCAGCAGCCCCAGGGGGCGAGGGTACGAGCAGTACTTC. Its translation is CASSPRGRGYEQYF. The rearrangement links TRBV14 to TRBJ2-7; 8 bases fit TRBD1. Germline loops: CDR1 SGHDN, CDR2 FVKESK. The CDR3 loop spans 14 amino acids. Unmatched junction bases numbered 6, after V lost 4 bases and J lost 4 bases.

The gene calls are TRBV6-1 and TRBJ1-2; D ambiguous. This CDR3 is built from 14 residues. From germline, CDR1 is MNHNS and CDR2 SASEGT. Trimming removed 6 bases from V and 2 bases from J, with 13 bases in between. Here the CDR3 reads CASSQEEGNYGYTF. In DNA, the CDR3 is TGTGCCAGCAGCCAGGAGGAGGGAAACTATGGCTACACCTTC.

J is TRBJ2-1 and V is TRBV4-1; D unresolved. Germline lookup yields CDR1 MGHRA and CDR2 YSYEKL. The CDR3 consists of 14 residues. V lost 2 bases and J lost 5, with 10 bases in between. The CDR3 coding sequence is TGCGCCAGCAGCCAAACCGTACCTAACAATGAGCAGTTCTTC. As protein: CASSQTVPNNEQFF.

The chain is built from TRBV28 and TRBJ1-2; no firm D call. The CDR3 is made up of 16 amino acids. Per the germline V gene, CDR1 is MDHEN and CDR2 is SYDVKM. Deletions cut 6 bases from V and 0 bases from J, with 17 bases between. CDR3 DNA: TGTGCCAGCAGCTCATGGAGTGGCAGATCTAACTATGGCTACACCTTC. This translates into CASSSWSGRSNYGYTF.